The 30 T cell receptor beta chains given below trace back to one sample, sequenced in a study of cytomegalovirus exposure and HLA in healthy donors. Measured with immunoSEQ multiplex PCR; TCRdb has only the in-frame clones, and not every one. Found here are about 120,000 clones, roughly 90% of them singletons; the top ten hold 1.5% to 2%. The sample was PBMCs. All receptors derive from a woman in her late teens or twenties in good health and CMV-seronegative.

The rearrangement links TRBV28 to TRBJ2-3; 7 bases match TRBD1. There are 14 residues in the CDR3. J lost 2 bases, V lost 7 bases, and 6 bases had no gene match. The germline V gene encodes CDR1 MDHEN and CDR2 SYDVKM. The CDR3 DNA reads TGTGCCAGCAACCCGACAGGGACCACAGATACGCAGTATTTT. It translates to CASNPTGTTDTQYF.

V usage is TRBV9 and J usage is TRBJ2-6, with 8 positions matching TRBD2. The CDR3 loop spans 19 amino acids. Trimming took 0 bases from V and 1 from J; bases not matched to a gene: 9. Germline values: CDR1 SGDLS, CDR2 YYNGEE. The DNA for the CDR3 is TGTGCCAGCAGCGTAGGAATTAGCGGGGCTACTTCTGGGGCCAACGTCCTGACTTTC. This codes for CASSVGISGATSGANVLTF.

This chain joins TRBV28 and TRBJ2-3, with D perhaps TRBD1 (6 bases). The CDR3 totals 17 residues. Germline CDR1 reads MDHEN; CDR2 reads SYDVKM. Trimming took 2 bases from V and 2 from J, leaving 17 bases between them. CDR3 loop: CASSLGISQGNTDTQYF. CDR3 sequence (DNA): TGTGCCAGCAGTTTAGGAATCTCACAGGGTAACACAGATACGCAGTATTTT.

This clone was recorded only once. The chain links TRBV19 to TRBJ1-5, with D tentatively TRBD1 (5 bases). CDR1 is LNHDA, CDR2 SQIVND, per germline (reference sequence). V was cut by 4 bases and J by 0 bases, with 16 bases left in between. The CDR3 extends over 17 amino acids. The chain's CDR3 is CASSTQGLGFSNQPQHF. CDR3 nucleotide sequence: TGTGCCAGTAGTACCCAGGGCCTGGGGTTTAGCAATCAGCCCCAGCATTTT. The entire variable domain, with the rest obtained from reference TRBV19 and TRBJ1-5, is as follows: DGGITQSPKYLFRKEGQNVTLSCEQNLNHDAMYWYRQDPGQGLRLIYYSQIVNDFQKGDIAEGYSVSREKKESFPLTVTSAQKNPTAFYLCASSTQGLGFSNQPQHFGDGTRLSIL.

This chain uses TRBV5-5 with TRBJ1-2, with TRBD1 identical over 7 bases. V lost 4 bases, J lost 8 bases, and 8 bases stayed unmatched. Per germline, CDR1 SGHKS and CDR2 YYEKEE (reference sequence). The CDR3 has 13 residues. This CDR3 is CASSPTGKLGYTF. DNA of the CDR3: TGTGCCAGCAGCCCGACAGGGAAACTCGGCTACACCTTC.

CDR3 sequence (DNA): TGTGCCAGCAGTTTGAAGGGGGCCGGGTGGGGCAATCAGCCCCAGCATTTT. Translated, it gives CASSLKGAGWGNQPQHF. This rearrangement joins TRBV27 to TRBJ1-5, with TRBD1 matching over 7 bases. The V and J ends lost 3 bases and 2 bases, in that order; junction bases with no gene match: 10. This CDR3 comprises 17 residues. Looked up from germline, CDR1 is MNHEY and CDR2 is SMNVEV (reference sequence).

The V gene is TRBV2, the J gene TRBJ1-2; perhaps TRBD1 as D (6 bases). Germline CDR1 is SNHLY and CDR2 is FYNNEI. Trimming pared 6 bases from V and 5 bases from J, leaving 10 bases between. The CDR3 consists of 12 residues. In nucleotides, the CDR3 is TGTGCCAGCAGGAACAGGGCATATGGCTACACCTTC. Translating it yields CASRNRAYGYTF.

This sequence joins TRBV10-3 and TRBJ2-1; D is possibly TRBD1 (6 bases). Germline lookup yields CDR1 ENHRY and CDR2 SYGVKD. CDR3 length equals 12 residues. V lost 6 bases, J lost 6 bases, and 9 bases lay in between. The CDR3 bases are TGTGCCATCAGCAAAGGGGGCAATGAGCAGTTCTTC. Encoded protein: CAISKGGNEQFF.

The J gene is TRBJ1-5, the V gene TRBV19; D is possibly TRBD1 (6 bases). CDR3 length: 15 residues. Germline V gene data show CDR1 as LNHDA and CDR2 as SQIVND (reference sequence). Trimming shortened V by 4 bases and J by 3 bases, and 13 bases separated the two germline ends. The CDR3 sequence: CASSTHMGANQPQHF. The CDR3 region has the DNA TGTGCCAGTAGTACCCACATGGGGGCCAATCAGCCCCAGCATTTT.

The V and J genes are TRBV5-6 and TRBJ2-2, with 9 bases identical to TRBD2. This CDR3 region has 15 residues. Germline V gene lookup returns CDR1 SGHDT and CDR2 YYEEEE. J gave up 6 bases and V 2 bases, and 5 bases lay outside the gene matches. CDR3 amino acids: CASSLIAGDAGELFF. The CDR3 nucleotides are TGTGCCAGCAGCTTAATAGCGGGAGATGCCGGGGAGCTGTTTTTT.

V and J are TRBV11-1 and TRBJ2-7; 9 bases map to TRBD2. The length of the CDR3 is 16 residues. The junction had 12 bases not matched to a gene; V was cut back by 6 bases and J by 3 bases. Germline assignment: CDR1 SGHAT and CDR2 FQDESV (reference sequence). CDR3 DNA sequence: TGTGCCAGCAGTTCTACCCAGCGGGGGGCCGACTACGAGCAGTACTTC. Amino acids: CASSSTQRGADYEQYF.

The chain couples TRBV7-6 to TRBJ2-5, with D possibly matching TRBD2 (5 bases). CDR3 size: 16 residues. Trimming cost V 5 bases and J 2 bases, with 18 bases left between them. Germline-derived CDR1 and CDR2 are SGHVS and FNYEAQ. The CDR3 DNA reads TGTGCCAGCAGCGCCTACCTGGGTCGGGGTCAAGAGACCCAGTACTTC. Its protein product is CASSAYLGRGQETQYF. The complete variable domain, with remaining parts taken from reference TRBV7-6 and TRBJ2-5, reads GAGVSQSPRYKVTKRGQDVALRCDPISGHVSLYWYRQALGQGPEFLTYFNYEAQQDKSGLPNDRFSAERPEGSISTLTIQRTEQRDSAMYRCASSAYLGRGQETQYFGPGTRLLVL.

The chain employs TRBV4-1 and TRBJ1-2, with D perhaps matching TRBD1 (5 bases). CDR3 length equals 14 residues. Between the trimmed V and J ends, which lost 2 bases and 3 bases, there was a span of 10 bases. In germline, CDR1 is MGHRA, CDR2 YSYEKL. CDR3 sequence (DNA): TGCGCCAGCAGCCAACAGGGTCTGGACTATGGCTACACCTTC. The encoded protein is CASSQQGLDYGYTF.

V usage is TRBV7-9 and J usage is TRBJ2-1, with D maybe TRBD2 (6 bases). Germline CDR1 is SEHNR and CDR2 is FQNEAQ (reference sequence). The CDR3 has 12 residues. Trimming stripped 8 bases from V and 7 bases from J, with 12 bases between. CDR3: CASAGQWNEQFF. In DNA, the CDR3 is TGTGCCAGCGCGGGGCAGTGGAATGAGCAGTTCTTC.

This clone was seen more than once but under ten times. V usage is TRBV28 and J usage is TRBJ1-2, with a tentative D call TRBD1 (5 bases). The CDR3 consists of 13 residues. Germline CDR1 and CDR2: MDHEN and SYDVKM. Deletions cut 2 bases from V and 7 bases from J, with 11 bases between. The CDR3 region has the DNA TGTGCCAGCAGTTTAACCCAGGGAGGTGGCTACACCTTC. It encodes CASSLTQGGGYTF.

The V gene is TRBV10-3, the J gene TRBJ1-1; no firm D call. V was shortened by 4 bases and J by 0 bases, with 15 bases between the two germline ends. The CDR3 runs to 16 residues. The germline V gene has CDR1 ENHRY and CDR2 SYGVKD. CDR3: CAISGRRERVNTEAFF. DNA of the CDR3: TGTGCCATCAGTGGGAGGCGGGAGAGAGTGAACACTGAAGCTTTCTTT.

The chain couples TRBV11-3 to TRBJ2-7, with 9 positions matching TRBD1. Trimming at V came to 5 bases and at J to 4 bases, leaving 6 bases not matched to a gene. This CDR3 region has 14 residues. Germline CDR1 is SGHNT and CDR2 is YENEEA. DNA for the CDR3: TGTGCCAGCAGCACCGGGACAGGGCGTTACGAGCAGTACTTC. Translating gives CASSTGTGRYEQYF.

The V gene is TRBV19, the J gene TRBJ1-6; TRBD1 matches at 7 bases. V was clipped by 3 bases and J by 8 bases; unmatched bases: 7. Germline CDR1 LNHDA, CDR2 SQIVND (reference sequence). The CDR3 totals 15 residues. The CDR3 is CASSMVQGWDSPLHF. The CDR3 DNA follows: TGTGCCAGTAGTATGGTACAGGGGTGGGATTCACCCCTCCACTTT.

This chain joins TRBV9 and TRBJ2-5, with 7 bases fitting TRBD1. V lost 2 bases to trimming and J lost 7 bases; unmatched junction nucleotides: 8. The CDR3 consists of 14 residues. Germline V gene lookup returns CDR1 SGDLS and CDR2 YYNGEE. DNA for the CDR3: TGTGCCAGCAGCGTCCAAAGGGGGCTCGGGACCCAGTACTTC. This codes for CASSVQRGLGTQYF. Variable domain in full (rest from reference TRBV9 and TRBJ2-5): DSGVTQTPKHLITATGQRVTLRCSPRSGDLSVYWYQQSLDQGLQFLIQYYNGEERAKGNILERFSAQQFPDLHSELNLSSLELGDSALYFCASSVQRGLGTQYFGPGTRLLVL.

As to this clone: Other DNA sequences in the sample encode the same CDR3. V and J are TRBV30 and TRBJ1-3, with D unresolved. The V end lost 0 bases, the J end lost 7 bases, and 10 bases lay between the germline ends. The germline CDR1 and CDR2 sequences are GTSNPN and SVGIG (reference sequence). The CDR3 contains 13 residues. CDR3 DNA: TGTGCCTGGAGTGTCTCTCCGGGGAACACCATATATTTT. It translates to CAWSVSPGNTIYF.

Of note for this clone: Relative to the germline gene, one junction end is altered; a read error may explain this. This chain uses TRBV28 with TRBJ1-2, with D perhaps matching TRBD1 (6 bases). This CDR3 has 12 residues. CDR1 and CDR2 (germline): MDHEN, SYDVKM. CDR3 region: CASSSVVDRIFF. The CDR3 nucleotides read TGTGCCAGCAGTTCAGTTGTAGACAGGATTTTCTTC.

V gene TRBV2 combines with J gene TRBJ1-5; TRBD1 aligns across 8 bases. J lost 0 bases, V lost 7 bases, and 2 bases had no gene match. Germline values: CDR1 SNHLY, CDR2 FYNNEI. CDR3 length: 14 residues. CDR3 sequence (DNA): TGTGCCAGCAAGACAGGGGATAGCAATCAGCCCCAGCATTTT. It is translated as CASKTGDSNQPQHF.

The chain joins TRBV28 to TRBJ2-2; 7 bases are a match to TRBD1. The junction had 4 bases not matched to a gene; V was cut back by 6 bases and J by 0 bases. This CDR3 region has 15 residues. Germline CDR1 MDHEN, CDR2 SYDVKM. The DNA for the CDR3 is TGTGCCAGCAGCTCCGGGACAGCGAACACCGGGGAGCTGTTTTTT. Translating it yields CASSSGTANTGELFF.

The chain employs TRBV7-2 and TRBJ2-5; TRBD2 matches 9 bases. Trimming cost V 3 bases and J 4 bases; bases outside gene matches: 6. Germline CDR1 reads SGHTA; CDR2 reads FQGNSA. This CDR3 region has 15 residues. In DNA form, the CDR3 reads TGTGCCAGCAGCTTTCAGGGACTAGCAGGAGAGACCCAGTACTTC. This encodes CASSFQGLAGETQYF. The full variable domain, completed using reference TRBV7-2 and TRBJ2-5, is GAGVSQSPSNKVTEKGKDVELRCDPISGHTALYWYRQSLGQGLEFLIYFQGNSAPDKSGLPSDRFSAERTGGSVSTLTIQRTQQEDSAVYLCASSFQGLAGETQYFGPGTRLLVL.

The chain combines TRBV7-9 with TRBJ2-7; 7 bases fit TRBD1. After removal of 5 bases from V and 3 bases from J, the junction contained 7 bases not matched to a gene. The CDR3 length is 14 residues. CDR1 and CDR2 from the germline V gene are SEHNR and FQNEAQ (reference sequence). The CDR3 nucleotides read TGTGCCAGCAGCATCCGGGACAGAAACTACGAGCAGTACTTC. Translated, it gives CASSIRDRNYEQYF. Full variable domain (outside the CDR3, taken from reference TRBV7-9 and TRBJ2-7): DTGVSQNPRHKITKRGQNVTFRCDPISEHNRLYWYRQTLGQGPEFLTYFQNEAQLEKSRLLSDRFSAERPKGSFSTLEIQRTEQGDSAMYLCASSIRDRNYEQYFGPGTRLTVT.

The chain couples TRBV7-9 to TRBJ2-1, with 9 bases aligning to TRBD2. CDR3 length: 15 amino acids. V was pared by 7 bases and J by 6 bases, with 10 bases of the junction left unmatched. CDR1 SEHNR and CDR2 FQNEAQ come from the germline V gene (reference sequence). The CDR3 protein is CASTFRSGRSNEQFF. The CDR3 DNA follows: TGTGCCAGCACCTTCCGTAGCGGGAGATCCAATGAGCAGTTCTTC.

The chain combines TRBV6-6 with TRBJ1-2, with a possible D match to TRBD1 (6 bases). V gave up 5 bases and J gave up 4 bases, with 11 bases separating them. The CDR3 sequence is 13 residues long. From germline, CDR1 is MNHNY and CDR2 SVGAGI (reference sequence). Here the CDR3 DNA reads TGTGCCAGCAGTGATACACAGGGCTATGGCTACACCTTC. This encodes CASSDTQGYGYTF.

The chain recombines TRBV6-1 with TRBJ2-3; D might be TRBD2 (5 bases). Trimming cost V 5 bases and J 2 bases, with 14 bases left between them. The CDR3 loop spans 15 amino acids. Germline V gene sequence: CDR1 MNHNS, CDR2 SASEGT. The CDR3 sequence is CASSTREGVTDTQYF. For the CDR3, the DNA is TGTGCCAGCAGTACCCGGGAAGGTGTCACAGATACGCAGTATTTT.

This chain links TRBV6-1 with TRBJ1-1; 9 bases are a match to TRBD1. Looked up from germline, CDR1 is MNHNS and CDR2 is SASEGT. Unmatched junction bases numbered 8, after V lost 3 bases and J lost 6 bases. The CDR3 consists of 15 residues. CDR3 DNA sequence: TGTGCCAGCAGTGACCCTGGGACAGGGTACGCTGAAGCTTTCTTT. It specifies CASSDPGTGYAEAFF.

This clone appeared once. The CDR3 region is CASSYGSGGGYGYTF. The CDR3 DNA follows: TGTGCCAGCAGTTACGGATCAGGGGGCGGCTATGGCTACACCTTC. V usage is TRBV6-6 and J usage is TRBJ1-2; 8 positions match TRBD1. The CDR3 consists of 15 residues. J gave up 4 bases and V 2 bases, and 6 bases lay outside the gene matches. Germline-derived CDR1 and CDR2 are MNHNY and SVGAGI (reference sequence).